A single sample gave rise to the 6 T cell receptor beta chains below, sequenced in a study of blood T cell repertoires in COVID-19. TCRdb's table, derived via immunoSEQ multiplex PCR, lists solely in-frame clones and lacks some. The table lists about 70,000 clones, 80% of them singletons. The specimen was peripheral blood. The source is a man in his sixties or seventies who had recovered from COVID-19.

CDR3 protein: CASSLRRNLEQYF. The CDR3 DNA is TGTGCCAGCAGCTTGAGGAGGAACCTGGAGCAGTACTTC. This chain connects TRBV11-2 to TRBJ2-7, with a possible D match to TRBD2 (5 bases). This CDR3 comprises 13 residues. V was shortened by 3 bases and J by 7 bases, with 13 bases between the two germline ends. Germline CDR1 and CDR2: SGHAT and FQNNGV. Based on the CDR3 plus reference TRBV11-2 and TRBJ2-7, the full variable domain is EAGVAQSPRYKIIEKRQSVAFWCNPISGHATLYWYQQILGQGPKLLIQFQNNGVVDDSQLPKDRFSAERLKGVDSTLKIQPAKLEDSAVYLCASSLRRNLEQYFGPGTRLTVT.

The V and J genes are TRBV10-3 and TRBJ2-7, with 10 bases lining up with TRBD1. V shed 6 bases and J 0 bases; nucleotides not matched to a gene: 8. CDR3 length: 16 residues. The V gene's germline CDR1 is ENHRY and CDR2 SYGVKD. CDR3: CAISLSGTGDSYEQYF. In nucleotides, the CDR3 is TGTGCCATCAGCCTCTCCGGGACAGGGGACTCCTACGAGCAGTACTTC.

The V gene is TRBV30, the J gene TRBJ1-1; TRBD1 matches at 9 bases. The CDR3 length is 13 residues. After removal of 1 base from V and 3 bases from J, the junction contained 0 bases not matched to a gene. The germline V gene has CDR1 GTSNPN and CDR2 SVGIG (reference sequence). DNA of the CDR3: TGTGCCTGGAGTGGGACAGGGGACACTGAAGCTTTCTTT. It yields the protein CAWSGTGDTEAFF.

J is TRBJ2-3 and V is TRBV6-6; 7 bases fit TRBD1. The germline V gene has CDR1 MNHNY and CDR2 SVGAGI (reference sequence). V shed 0 bases and J 1 base; nucleotides not matched to a gene: 4. The CDR3 is made up of 16 amino acids. CDR3 in DNA: TGTGCCAGCAGTTACTCTTTCACAGGGGGCACAGATACGCAGTATTTT. Its protein product is CASSYSFTGGTDTQYF.

This chain uses TRBV2 with TRBJ2-5; 7 bases are shared with TRBD1. Unmatched junction bases numbered 2, after V lost 10 bases and J lost 3 bases. The germline gives CDR1 SNHLY, CDR2 FYNNEI. This CDR3 has 11 residues. The CDR3 DNA reads as TGTGCCACCACAGGGGAAGAGACCCAGTACTTC. Translation gives CATTGEETQYF.

The rearrangement links TRBV7-2 to TRBJ2-3, with 11 bases aligning to TRBD2. After removal of 7 bases from V and 3 bases from J, the junction contained 9 bases not matched to a gene. Looked up from germline, CDR1 is SGHTA and CDR2 is FQGNSA. This CDR3 region has 16 residues. The CDR3 reads CASNRRASGGTDTQYF. The CDR3 DNA reads as TGTGCCAGCAACCGAAGGGCTAGCGGGGGGACAGATACGCAGTATTTT.